This T cell receptor (beta chain) comes out of a study of cytomegalovirus exposure and HLA in healthy donors. Generated by immunoSEQ multiplex PCR, the TCRdb table keeps only in-frame clones and is missing some. Here the sample spans tens of thousands of clones, 96% being singletons. Study-wide points: According to a later analysis, TCR clusters from the first cohort tended to co-occur in the 100 to 150 validation repertoires. Diagnosis of cytomegalovirus status made by the classifier reportedly showed high specificity and sensitivity.

Trimming took 2 bases from V and 5 from J, leaving 16 bases between them. Germline V gene lookup returns CDR1 SGHRS and CDR2 YFSETQ. The CDR3 sequence is 16 residues long. To note about this clone: Its antigen is undetermined.

The clonotype originates from a woman under 30 in good health and CMV-seronegative. The genes are TRBV5-1 and TRBJ2-2, with D tentatively TRBD1 (6 bases). Sequenced input: PBMCs. The CDR3 here is CASSLGLDRKTGELFF. DNA of the CDR3: TGCGCCAGCAGCTTAGGCTTGGACAGAAAAACCGGGGAGCTGTTTTTT.